The clone carrying this T cell receptor beta chain was counted a few times. Its specificity is unknown. Patients aged 18 to 65 had newly diagnosed hyperthyroidism of under 2 months' duration. A roughly 10 ml volume of fresh peripheral blood provided the PBMCs. This sample was included in a study of T cells in Graves' hyperthyroidism and ophthalmopathy. General study findings and limits: Most thyroid-expanded clonotypes above 0.001 were also found in blood. The authors' 13 V-J model separated ophthalmopathy from stable hyperthyroidism.

The TCR beta CDR3 regions underwent amplification using RNA transcripts as the source. With the HTBI primer set, the TCR CDR3 went through a first round of RT-PCR. In TCRdb, the multiplex PCR reads were re-called with MiXCR into one record per CDR3 protein. The table records around 440,000 distinct CDR3 sequences, around 14% of them present only once. CDR1 MGHDK and CDR2 SYGVNS come from the germline V gene. Trimming cost V 8 bases and J 6 bases, with 10 bases left between them. The CDR3 is 11 residues long. The source of this sequence is a woman under 30 with Graves' hyperthyroidism. Sequencing was done on a sample of blood. The chain recombines TRBV25-1 with TRBJ1-1; the D is unclear. The DNA of the CDR3 is TGTGCCAGCGCCTGGGGTTCTGAAGCTTTCTTT. Amino acid sequence: CASAWGSEAFF.